A single sample is the source of the 16 T cell receptor beta chains below, sequenced in a study of T-cell reconstitution after alpha-beta-depleted transplantation in children. Researchers prepared the TCRbeta library using unique molecular identifiers, the study reports. A single record per CDR3 protein comes from TCRdb applying MiXCR to the PCR reads. The table shows hundreds of thousands of distinct CDR3 sequences, with 10% to 13% occurring only once. Sequencing used PBMCs, obtained before TCRalphabeta/CD19-depleted stem cell transplant. The receptor set was obtained from a child aged 2-15 years with inherited bone marrow failure, due to receive a stem cell transplant.

Ten or more counts support this clonotype. The V gene is TRBV19, the J gene TRBJ1-5, with D uncertain. The CDR3 spans 17 residues. The germline V gene has CDR1 LNHDA and CDR2 SQIVND (reference sequence). Trimming removed 6 bases at V and 4 bases at J, with 22 bases between. CDR3 sequence: CASSNNPLSGENQPQHF. DNA of the CDR3: TGTGCCAGTAGCAATAACCCCTTGTCCGGGGAGAATCAGCCCCAGCATTTT.

The chain uses TRBV30 and TRBJ1-1; TRBD1 aligns across 12 bases. Trimming at V came to 2 bases and at J to 4 bases, leaving 20 bases not matched to a gene. Germline assignment: CDR1 GTSNPN and CDR2 SVGIG (reference sequence). This CDR3 comprises 20 residues. The CDR3: CAWSSPRWDRGRSAGTEAFF. The CDR3, as DNA: TGTGCCTGGAGTTCCCCCCGTTGGGACAGGGGGCGCAGCGCAGGCACTGAAGCTTTCTTT. Combining the CDR3 with reference TRBV30 and TRBJ1-1 gives the whole variable domain SQTIHQWPATLVQPVGSPLSLECTVEGTSNPNLYWYRQAAGRGLQLLFYSVGIGQISSEVPQNLSASRPQDRQFILSSKKLLLSDSGFYLCAWSSPRWDRGRSAGTEAFFGQGTRLTVV.

This clonotype was counted at least ten times. This chain uses TRBV4-2 with TRBJ2-2, with a possible D match to TRBD2 (5 bases). Trimming pared 1 base from V and 4 bases from J, leaving 16 bases between. Germline-derived CDR1 and CDR2 are LGHNA and YNFKEQ. This CDR3 comprises 17 residues. The CDR3 DNA is TGTGCCAGCAGCCAAGTTCCGCTAGGTGGGAGCACCGGGGAGCTGTTTTTT. Translated, it gives CASSQVPLGGSTGELFF.

This clonotype was counted ten times or more. The CDR3 DNA reads as TGTGCCAGCAGTCCCTACGACAGGGACGATAATGAAAAACTGTTTTTT. It yields the protein CASSPYDRDDNEKLFF. The genes are TRBV27 and TRBJ1-4; 7 nucleotides align to TRBD1. The germline gives CDR1 MNHEY, CDR2 SMNVEV (reference sequence). The CDR3 runs 16 residues. V lost 5 bases, J lost 4 bases, and 10 bases stayed unmatched. The full variable domain, with the rest looked up from reference TRBV27 and TRBJ1-4, is EAQVTQNPRYLITVTGKKLTVTCSQNMNHEYMSWYRQDPGLGLRQIYYSMNVEVTDKGDVPEGYKVSRKEKRNFPLILESPSPNQTSLYFCASSPYDRDDNEKLFFGSGTQLSVL.

This clonotype was seen at least ten times. The chain couples TRBV20-1 to TRBJ2-7, with D possibly TRBD2 on 5 matching bases. The CDR3 sequence is 13 residues long. The V end lost 6 bases, the J end lost 7 bases, and 19 bases lay between the germline ends. From germline, CDR1 is DFQATT and CDR2 SNEGSKA (reference sequence). The chain's CDR3 is CSAISDLLEEQYF. DNA of the CDR3: TGCAGTGCCATTAGCGACCTCCTCGAGGAGCAGTACTTC.

This clonotype has a count of ten or more. The chain's CDR3 is CASSFGSGLHGYTF. Written as DNA, the CDR3 is TGCGCCAGCAGCTTCGGATCAGGGTTGCACGGCTACACCTTC. The gene calls are TRBV5-1 and TRBJ1-2; tentative D call: TRBD1 (5 bases). Looked up from germline, CDR1 is SGHRS and CDR2 is YFSETQ. The V gene lost 2 bases and the J gene lost 8 bases, with 16 bases spanning the gap. The CDR3 contains 14 residues.

This clonotype has only a few counts. This sequence joins TRBV5-1 and TRBJ1-1; the D is unclear. Germline CDR1 reads SGHRS; CDR2 reads YFSETQ. Between the trimmed V and J ends, which lost 3 bases and 1 base, there was a span of 10 bases. The CDR3 contains 14 residues. CDR3 sequence reads: CASSWPGRNTEAFF. In DNA form, the CDR3 reads TGCGCCAGCAGCTGGCCGGGTAGGAACACTGAAGCTTTCTTT.

The V gene is TRBV5-6, the J gene TRBJ2-1, with D unclear. Between the trimmed V and J ends, which lost 0 bases and 0 bases, there was a span of 10 bases. This CDR3 region has 16 residues. The V gene's germline CDR1 is SGHDT and CDR2 YYEEEE. The CDR3 is CASSLARRSSYNEQFF. The CDR3, as DNA: TGTGCCAGCAGCTTGGCTCGGAGAAGCTCCTACAATGAGCAGTTCTTC.

CDR3 loop: CSARQGSYNEQFF. DNA of the CDR3: TGCAGTGCCCGGCAGGGCTCCTACAATGAGCAGTTCTTC. This chain connects TRBV20-1 to TRBJ2-1; the D gene is possibly TRBD1 (5 bases). The CDR3 consists of 13 residues. Germline V gene data show CDR1 as DFQATT and CDR2 as SNEGSKA (reference sequence). Trimming removed 6 bases from V and 0 bases from J, with 9 bases in between.

This clonotype was detected a few times. V and J are TRBV5-4 and TRBJ1-2; perhaps TRBD1 as D (6 bases). V was shortened by 4 bases and J by 2 bases, with 21 bases between the two germline ends. CDR1 and CDR2 from the germline V gene are SGHNT and YYREEE (reference sequence). This CDR3 spans 17 amino acids. In nucleotides, the CDR3 is TGTGCCAGCAGCCCGGCGCTAGCGAGACAGGCCAACTATGGCTACACCTTC. Translating gives CASSPALARQANYGYTF. Full variable domain (missing parts from reference TRBV5-4 and TRBJ1-2): ETGVTQSPTHLIKTRGQQVTLRCSSQSGHNTVSWYQQALGQGPQFIFQYYREEENGRGNFPPRFSGLQFPNYSSELNVNALELDDSALYLCASSPALARQANYGYTFGSGTRLTVV.

The gene calls are TRBV29-1 and TRBJ2-1, with a tentative D call TRBD2 (5 bases). There are 13 residues in the CDR3. V shed 2 bases and J shed 5 bases, with 10 bases lying between them. Germline CDR1 SQVTM, CDR2 ANQGSEA. CDR3 in amino acids: CSVESWTDNEQFF. The DNA of the CDR3 is TGCAGCGTTGAATCCTGGACTGACAATGAGCAGTTCTTC.

This clonotype has a count of ten or more. V and J are TRBV5-1 and TRBJ2-2, with D uncertain. This CDR3 spans 15 amino acids. The ends were cut back, 7 bases at V and 0 bases at J, with 13 bases in the middle. CDR1 and CDR2 from the germline V gene are SGHRS and YFSETQ. The CDR3 DNA reads TGCGCCAGCGGTAGAGGCACTACGAACACCGGGGAGCTGTTTTTT. Translated: CASGRGTTNTGELFF.

This clonotype appeared a single time. This could be a read error, since a much larger clone is one nucleotide away. The genes are TRBV5-6 and TRBJ1-2; D gene ambiguous. The germline V gene encodes CDR1 SGHDT and CDR2 YYEEEE. V lost 4 bases and J lost 4, with 8 bases in between. The CDR3 is 12 residues long. The CDR3 region is CASSLPIYGYTF. In nucleotides, the CDR3 is TGTGCCAGCAGCCTACCGATCTATGGCTACACCTTC.

This rearrangement joins TRBV6-2 or TRBV6-3 to TRBJ2-7; 14 nucleotides match TRBD2. V lost 4 bases to trimming and J lost 5 bases; unmatched junction nucleotides: 13. CDR3 length: 18 residues. CDR1 and CDR2 from the germline V gene are MNHEY and SVGEGT. The DNA for the CDR3 is TGTGCCAGCAGTTCGGGACTAGCGGGAGTCGGCGGATCCCACGAGCAGTACTTC. Amino acid sequence: CASSSGLAGVGGSHEQYF.

This clonotype was counted at least ten times. The chain recombines TRBV25-1 with TRBJ2-7; TRBD1 aligns across 8 bases. Germline trimming cut 5 bases from V and 2 bases from J; bases unmatched to any gene: 8. CDR3 length: 15 amino acids. The germline gives CDR1 MGHDK, CDR2 SYGVNS. The CDR3 coding sequence is TGTGCCAGCAGTCTCAGGACAGGGCACCCCTACGAGCAGTACTTC. Protein sequence: CASSLRTGHPYEQYF.

As regards this clonotype: A much larger clone sits a single nucleotide away, making a read error possible. This chain joins TRBV20-1 and TRBJ2-5; D uncertain. This CDR3 is 15 amino acids long. CDR1 is DFQATT, CDR2 SNEGSKA, per germline (reference sequence). Trimming stripped 3 bases from V and 4 bases from J, with 18 bases between. CDR3 protein: CSASQRFTPRETQYF. For the CDR3, the DNA is TGCAGTGCTAGTCAGCGTTTCACCCCTCGAGAGACCCAGTACTTC.